This TCR beta chain came from a study of blood T cell repertoires in COVID-19. The CDR3 length is 13 residues. V gave up 9 bases and J gave up 1 base; unmatched junction bases: 4. Germline V gene lookup returns CDR1 MDHEN and CDR2 SYDVKM. The assay was immunoSEQ multiplex PCR, and TCRdb's table has in-frame clones only and misses some. The table has 300,000 to 450,000 clones, approximately 91% seen once. The rearrangement links TRBV28 to TRBJ2-3; 7 bases are a match to TRBD1. This clonotype was obtained from a woman aged 25 to 39 who had been exposed to COVID-19. Sequencing was done on a sample of PBMCs or T cells enriched from blood (not recorded which). The CDR3 sequence is CASHRGGTDTQYF. The CDR3 DNA reads TGTGCCAGTCACAGGGGAGGCACAGATACGCAGTATTTT.